The next 14 T cell receptor beta chains were all read from a single sample in a study of T cell changes during pregnancy in multiple sclerosis. Method: immunoSEQ multiplex PCR; TCRdb's copy keeps in-frame clones and lacks some. The repertoire holds approximately 88,000 clones, around 94% seen once, with 0.7% to 1% in the top ten. This specimen consisted of peripheral blood, obtained in the third trimester of pregnancy. The receptor set was obtained from a female donor with multiple sclerosis, enrolled in a pregnancy study.

This chain links TRBV27 with TRBJ2-2; 11 bases align to TRBD2. Germline V gene sequence: CDR1 MNHEY, CDR2 SMNVEV (reference sequence). V was pared by 0 bases and J by 1 base, with 4 bases of the junction left unmatched. The length of the CDR3 is 18 residues. The CDR3 DNA reads as TGTGCCAGCAGTTTATCCGGTACTAGCGGGAGGAACACCGGGGAGCTGTTTTTT. This translates into CASSLSGTSGRNTGELFF.

This rearrangement joins TRBV28 to TRBJ2-3; the match to TRBD2 covers 8 bases. CDR1 is MDHEN and CDR2 is SYDVKM in the germline V gene. CDR3 length: 16 residues. Unmatched junction bases numbered 10, after V lost 8 bases and J lost 0 bases. CDR3 in amino acids: CASDGGGTLSTDTQYF. CDR3 nucleotide sequence: TGTGCCAGCGACGGGGGGGGGACACTTAGCACAGATACGCAGTATTTT. Full variable domain (remainder filled in from reference TRBV28 and TRBJ2-3): DVKVTQSSRYLVKRTGEKVFLECVQDMDHENMFWYRQDPGLGLRLIYFSYDVKMKEKGDIPEGYSVSREKKERFSLILESASTNQTSMYLCASDGGGTLSTDTQYFGPGTRLTVL.

The chain has TRBV6-6 and TRBJ1-5; possible D gene TRBD1, 5 bases. V shed 6 bases and J shed 5 bases, with 14 bases lying between them. The germline V gene has CDR1 MNHNY and CDR2 SVGAGI (reference sequence). The CDR3 consists of 14 residues. CDR3 in DNA: TGTGCCAGCAGAAGAGGGACTTTAGATCAGCCCCAGCATTTT. It codes for CASRRGTLDQPQHF.

The V call is TRBV7-2, the J call TRBJ1-5; no definite D call. V lost 1 base and J 3 bases, leaving 7 bases between the germline ends. Germline V CDR1 and CDR2: SGHTA, FQGNSA. The CDR3 contains 14 residues. For the CDR3, the DNA is TGTGCCAGCAGCTTAGGGCCGAACAATCAGCCCCAGCATTTT. Encoded protein: CASSLGPNNQPQHF. The whole variable domain, remainder taken from reference TRBV7-2 and TRBJ1-5, is GAGVSQSPSNKVTEKGKDVELRCDPISGHTALYWYRQSLGQGLEFLIYFQGNSAPDKSGLPSDRFSAERTGGSVSTLTIQRTQQEDSAVYLCASSLGPNNQPQHFGDGTRLSIL.

This chain uses TRBV4-3 with TRBJ2-2; D not certain. There are 16 residues in the CDR3. Trimming took off 0 bases at V and 3 bases at J, with 11 bases between the two ends. Germline values: CDR1 LGHNA, CDR2 YSLEER. The CDR3 bases are TGCGCCAGCAGCCAAGACTCCCCGTCGTACACCGGGGAGCTGTTTTTT. Its protein product is CASSQDSPSYTGELFF.

This clone appeared a single time. The genes are TRBV29-1 and TRBJ1-2, with TRBD1 identical over 12 bases. CDR1 SQVTM and CDR2 ANQGSEA come from the germline V gene. This CDR3 is built from 13 residues. J was trimmed by 6 bases and V by 5 bases; bases with no gene match: 4. The CDR3 DNA follows: TGCAGCGTTCCGGGACAGGGGGCAGATGGCTACACCTTC. It yields the protein CSVPGQGADGYTF.

The genes are TRBV28 and TRBJ2-7; D may be TRBD2 (6 bases). The V end lost 4 bases, the J end lost 3 bases, and 13 bases lay between the germline ends. The CDR3 has 14 amino acids. Germline V gene lookup returns CDR1 MDHEN and CDR2 SYDVKM. This CDR3 is CASSWAGRYYEQYF. The CDR3 nucleotides are TGTGCCAGCAGTTGGGCGGGACGATACTACGAGCAGTACTTC.

The chain has TRBV27 and TRBJ2-7; 8 nucleotides agree with TRBD1. V gave up 4 bases and J gave up 0 bases; unmatched junction bases: 2. The germline V gene encodes CDR1 MNHEY and CDR2 SMNVEV (reference sequence). There are 14 residues in the CDR3. The CDR3 spells CASSWDRSSYEQYF. The CDR3, as DNA: TGTGCCAGCAGTTGGGACAGGAGCTCCTACGAGCAGTACTTC.

The rearrangement joins TRBV27 to TRBJ2-7, with D possibly matching TRBD2 (5 bases). With 5 bases removed from V and 2 bases from J, the gap between germline ends came to 13 bases. Germline V gene sequence: CDR1 MNHEY, CDR2 SMNVEV (reference sequence). The CDR3 spans 14 residues. The CDR3 sequence is CASSGAAAAYEQYF. In DNA, the CDR3 is TGTGCCAGCAGTGGAGCGGCGGCTGCCTACGAGCAGTACTTC.

V is TRBV19 and J is TRBJ1-5; possibly TRBD1 for D (5 bases). Germline CDR1 LNHDA, CDR2 SQIVND (reference sequence). V was cut by 8 bases and J by 5 bases, with 16 bases left in between. This CDR3 spans 14 amino acids. As DNA, the CDR3 is TGTGCCAGTCACCGCCATGGGGGGGATCAGCCCCAGCATTTT. This translates into CASHRHGGDQPQHF.

This clone was observed a few times. The chain carries TRBV5-8 and TRBJ2-1; D perhaps matches TRBD1 (5 bases). The V end was cut by 1 base, the J end by 10 bases, with 27 bases between. CDR3 length: 18 amino acids. Germline V gene sequence: CDR1 SGHTS, CDR2 YDEGEE. This CDR3 is CASSLFWLSGASYREQFF. In DNA form, the CDR3 reads TGTGCCAGCAGCTTGTTTTGGTTATCTGGGGCCTCATATCGGGAGCAGTTCTTC. The full variable domain, with the rest looked up from reference TRBV5-8 and TRBJ2-1, is EAGVTQSPTHLIKTRGQQATLRCSPISGHTSVYWYQQALGLGLQFLLWYDEGEERNRGNFPPRFSGRQFPNYSSELNVNALELEDSALYLCASSLFWLSGASYREQFFGPGTRLTVL.

CDR3 region: CASSHDRDQPQHF. The CDR3, as DNA: TGTGCCAGCAGCCATGACAGGGATCAGCCCCAGCATTTT. The V and J genes are TRBV7-6 and TRBJ1-5; 7 positions agree with TRBD1. V trimming: 5 bases; J trimming: 5 bases; junction bases outside the gene matches: 3. There are 13 residues in the CDR3. Germline V gene lookup returns CDR1 SGHVS and CDR2 FNYEAQ.

The chain uses TRBV11-2 and TRBJ2-7, with D tentatively TRBD2 (6 bases). Trimming shortened V by 3 bases and J by 5 bases, and 14 bases separated the two germline ends. There are 14 residues in the CDR3. Germline assignment: CDR1 SGHAT and CDR2 FQNNGV. The chain's CDR3 is CASSFWGERDEQYF. In DNA, the CDR3 is TGTGCCAGCAGCTTTTGGGGGGAGCGGGACGAGCAGTACTTC.

The chain's CDR3 is CASSLGGAQVTDTQYF. DNA of the CDR3: TGTGCCAGCAGCTTGGGTGGGGCACAGGTAACAGATACGCAGTATTTT. The J gene is TRBJ2-3, the V gene TRBV5-8, with D possibly TRBD1 on 5 matching bases. The CDR3 contains 16 residues. V lost 0 bases, J lost 3 bases, and 14 bases lay in between. In germline, CDR1 is SGHTS, CDR2 YDEGEE.